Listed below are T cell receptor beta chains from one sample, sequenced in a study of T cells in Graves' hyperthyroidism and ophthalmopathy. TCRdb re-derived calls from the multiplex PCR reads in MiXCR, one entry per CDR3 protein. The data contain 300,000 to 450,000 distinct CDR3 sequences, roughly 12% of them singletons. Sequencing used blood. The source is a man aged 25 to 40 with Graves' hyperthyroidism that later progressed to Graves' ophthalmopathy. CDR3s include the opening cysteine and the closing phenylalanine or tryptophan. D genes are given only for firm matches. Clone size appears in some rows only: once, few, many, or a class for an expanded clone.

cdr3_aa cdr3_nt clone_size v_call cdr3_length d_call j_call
CASSLESGASYEQYF TGTGCCAGCAGCTTAGAGTCAGGGGCATCCTACGAGCAGTACTTC many TRBV11-2 15 . TRBJ2-7
CASIHRRGANTRELFF TGTGCCAGTATCCACCGGCGGGGGGCTAACACCAGGGAGCTGTTTTTT . TRBV6-1 16 TRBD2 TRBJ2-2
CASSPRQGSEQYF TGTGCCAGCAGCCCCAGACAGGGTTCCGAGCAGTACTTC few TRBV11-3 13 TRBD1 TRBJ2-7
CASSFIAGAPDTQYF TGTGCCAGCAGCTTCATAGCGGGGGCGCCAGATACGCAGTATTTT many TRBV11-2 15 TRBD2 TRBJ2-3
CAWSDGTGRVYGYTF TGTGCCTGGAGCGATGGGACAGGGCGCGTCTATGGCTACACCTTC . TRBV30 15 TRBD1 TRBJ1-2
CSARRAGTSTDTQYF TGCAGTGCTAGAAGGGCGGGGACTAGCACAGATACGCAGTATTTT many TRBV20-1 15 . TRBJ2-3
CASRPSGPIYEQYF TGTGCCAGCAGGCCCAGTGGACCGATCTACGAGCAGTACTTC many TRBV6-1 14 . TRBJ2-7
CASSVWGTGLATDTQYF TGTGCCAGCAGCGTATGGGGGACGGGACTAGCGACAGATACGCAGTATTTT . TRBV9 17 TRBD2 TRBJ2-3
CASSLIAEETQYF TGTGCCAGCAGTCTTATAGCGGAAGAGACCCAGTACTTC many TRBV12-3/TRBV12-4 13 . TRBJ2-5
CASTNSNNYGYTF TGTGCCAGCACGAACTCCAATAACTATGGCTACACCTTC few TRBV2 13 . TRBJ1-2
CASSPPVGTGGGGGYTF TGTGCCAGCTCACCACCGGTCGGGACAGGGGGCGGAGGCGGCTACACCTTC few TRBV18 17 TRBD1 TRBJ1-2
CASSENRGEQYF TGTGCCAGCAGCGAAAACAGGGGCGAGCAGTACTTC few TRBV7-9 12 TRBD1 TRBJ2-7